These 23 T cell receptor beta chains share one sample of origin, sequenced in a study of regulatory T cells in long-lasting Graves disease. Described time point: newly diagnosed GD, antithyroid drugs for less than 3 months. Following extraction of RNA from PBMCs, that RNA was used to make the TCR library. Arm-PCR with iRepertoire HTBI primers amplified the CDR3 regions for these TCR beta libraries. MiXCR was run by TCRdb on the multiplex PCR reads, yielding one entry per CDR3 protein. This sample has under 500,000 distinct CDR3 sequences, with about 16% found just once. The sample was also reused in another study, on T cells in Graves' hyperthyroidism and ophthalmopathy.

Sequencing was performed on peripheral blood mononuclear cells (PBMCs), taken at new diagnosis, from a patient treated with antithyroid drugs. These receptors all come from a woman aged 30 to 39 with Graves disease.

This chain links TRBV10-3 with TRBJ2-7; tentatively, D is TRBD2 (7 bases). The CDR3 extends over 16 amino acids. The ends were cut back, 4 bases at V and 3 bases at J, with 19 bases in the middle. Per germline, CDR1 ENHRY and CDR2 SYGVKD. CDR3 residues: CAISGGGGGDGYEQYF. The CDR3 coding sequence is TGTGCCATCAGTGGAGGGGGAGGGGGAGACGGCTACGAGCAGTACTTC.

On this clonotype: This clone may be a read error of a much larger clone one base away. The rearrangement joins TRBV30 to TRBJ1-5; a weak D match, TRBD1 (5 bases). The CDR3 consists of 18 residues. Germline CDR1 reads GTSNPN; CDR2 reads SVGIG (reference sequence). As DNA, the CDR3 is TGTGCCTGGAGTGTCATGGGGGAGGAGGTGTATAGCAATCAGCCCCTGCATTTT. Residues: CAWSVMGEEVYSNQPLHF.

This clonotype was detected ten times or more. The J gene is TRBJ2-7, the V gene TRBV7-2, with 8 nucleotides matching TRBD1. This CDR3 is built from 15 residues. Germline V gives CDR1 SGHTA, CDR2 FQGNSA. V shed 1 base, J shed 5 bases, and the junction held 7 bases outside the gene matches. CDR3 amino acids: CASSLDRDRYDEQYF. CDR3 nucleotide sequence: TGTGCCAGCAGCTTAGACCGGGACAGGTACGACGAGCAGTACTTC.

This clonotype was observed at least ten times. The V call is TRBV20-1, the J call TRBJ2-5; D remains unclear. The germline V gene has CDR1 DFQATT and CDR2 SNEGSKA (reference sequence). The ends were cut back, 0 bases at V and 4 bases at J, with 12 bases in the middle. The CDR3 has 14 residues. CDR3 amino acids: CSARDLSSRETQYF. CDR3 DNA: TGCAGTGCTAGAGATCTAAGTAGTCGAGAGACCCAGTACTTC.

The CDR3 reads CASSPGVSSYNEQFF. CDR3 nucleotide sequence: TGTGCCAGTAGTCCCGGGGTAAGCTCCTACAATGAGCAGTTCTTC. This chain connects TRBV19 to TRBJ2-1, with D tentatively TRBD2 (5 bases). The CDR3 sequence is 15 residues long. Between the trimmed V and J ends, which lost 5 bases and 0 bases, there was a span of 11 bases. Germline V gene data show CDR1 as LNHDA and CDR2 as SQIVND (reference sequence).

This clonotype was detected only a few times. This chain links TRBV18 with TRBJ2-7; no firm D call. In germline, CDR1 is KGHSH, CDR2 LQKENI. This CDR3 spans 12 amino acids. V was shortened by 2 bases and J by 6 bases, with 8 bases between the two germline ends. CDR3 bases: TGTGCCAGCTCACCAAACGGTTTCGAGCAGTACTTC. It encodes CASSPNGFEQYF.

This clonotype has a single count. This may be a read error: a much more frequent sequence differs by one nucleotide. No conserved phenylalanine or tryptophan ends this CDR3, so it is likely a read error. The chain recombines TRBV12-3 or TRBV12-4 with TRBJ2-1, with D unresolved. The V gene lost 5 bases and the J gene lost 12 bases, with 20 bases spanning the gap. This CDR3 has 14 amino acids. Here the CDR3 reads CASSLQGYPRGQFS. The CDR3 DNA is TGTGCCAGCAGTCTCCAAGGGTACCCCCGAGGGCAGTTCTCC.

This clonotype turned up a few times. The rearrangement uses TRBV9 and TRBJ2-1, with no clear D. V was shortened by 0 bases and J by 3 bases, with 16 bases between the two germline ends. Germline assignment: CDR1 SGDLS and CDR2 YYNGEE. The CDR3 totals 17 residues. CDR3 DNA sequence: TGTGCCAGCAGCGTAGCCCCAACAGTGTTGGGCTACAATGAGCAGTTCTTC. It translates to CASSVAPTVLGYNEQFF. The full variable domain, with the rest looked up from reference TRBV9 and TRBJ2-1, is DSGVTQTPKHLITATGQRVTLRCSPRSGDLSVYWYQQSLDQGLQFLIQYYNGEERAKGNILERFSAQQFPDLHSELNLSSLELGDSALYFCASSVAPTVLGYNEQFFGPGTRLTVL.

The chain has TRBV3-1 and TRBJ1-5; a possible D gene is TRBD1 (5 bases). V lost 2 bases, J lost 2 bases, and 19 bases lay in between. This CDR3 region has 18 residues. Per the germline V gene, CDR1 is LGHDT and CDR2 is YNNKEL (reference sequence). The CDR3 bases are TGTGCCAGCAGCCAATTCCCTCCGGAGGTGGGGCGCAATCAGCCCCAGCATTTT. This gives the protein CASSQFPPEVGRNQPQHF.

This clonotype was seen many times. This chain links TRBV6-2 or TRBV6-3 with TRBJ2-7; D is unclear. Germline-derived CDR1 and CDR2 are MNHEY and SVGEGT. V was cut by 0 bases and J by 2 bases, with 5 bases left in between. CDR3 length: 13 amino acids. CDR3 amino acids: CASSYSIPYEQYF. CDR3 nucleotides: TGTGCCAGCAGTTACTCGATTCCCTACGAGCAGTACTTC.

This clonotype has at least ten counts. The chain employs TRBV3-1 and TRBJ2-3; D may match TRBD1 or TRBD2 (6 bases each). Germline CDR1 LGHDT, CDR2 YNNKEL (reference sequence). Trimming left V 0 bases short and J 8 bases short, with 21 bases between. CDR3 length equals 17 residues. DNA of the CDR3: TGTGCCAGCAGCCAAGACACCAGAGGGGGGAGAAGGCGTACGCAGTATTTT. It encodes CASSQDTRGGRRRTQYF.

This clonotype was detected ten times or more. This CDR3 is CASSLGTSVEQFF. CDR3 in DNA: TGTGCCAGCAGCTTGGGGACTAGCGTTGAGCAGTTCTTC. The chain is built from TRBV5-6 and TRBJ2-1, with 9 positions matching TRBD2. The J segment lost 9 bases and the V segment lost 0 bases, leaving 1 base of the junction unmatched. Germline CDR1 reads SGHDT; CDR2 reads YYEEEE. This CDR3 contains 13 residues. The variable domain in full, completed from reference TRBV5-6 and TRBJ2-1, reads DAGVTQSPTHLIKTRGQQVTLRCSPKSGHDTVSWYQQALGQGPQFIFQYYEEEERQRGNFPDRFSGHQFPNYSSELNVNALLLGDSALYLCASSLGTSVEQFFGPGTRLTVL.

The sample holds many counts of this clonotype. The chain has TRBV3-1 and TRBJ2-1; TRBD2 aligns across 7 bases. The CDR3 totals 16 residues. Trimming at V came to 0 bases and at J to 4 bases, leaving 6 bases not matched to a gene. In germline, CDR1 is LGHDT, CDR2 YNNKEL (reference sequence). CDR3 in DNA: TGTGCCAGCAGCCAAGAGGGAGCGGGAATTTACAATGAGCAGTTCTTC. This encodes CASSQEGAGIYNEQFF.

About this clonotype: A much larger clone is a single base away; this may be a read error. This chain connects TRBV20-1 to TRBJ2-1; possible D gene TRBD2, 6 bases. CDR3 length: 19 residues. The germline CDR1 and CDR2 sequences are DFQATT and SNEGSKA (reference sequence). In DNA, the CDR3 is TGCAGTGCTAGCCTTCCCCCCAGCTCTGCGGGACGCTCCTACAATGAGCAGTCCTTC. Encoded protein: CSASLPPSSAGRSYNEQSF.

On this clonotype: This could be a read error, since a much larger clone is one nucleotide away. V gene TRBV7-9 combines with J gene TRBJ1-2, with 9 bases fitting TRBD1. This CDR3 is 14 amino acids long. CDR1 is SEHNR and CDR2 is FQNEAQ in the germline V gene (reference sequence). The CDR3 is CDSSPDRGSYGYTF. The CDR3 DNA reads as TGTGACAGCAGCCCGGACAGGGGTAGCTATGGCTACACCTTC.

This clonotype was observed a few times. This chain connects TRBV4-1 to TRBJ2-7, with 9 bases identical to TRBD2. V lost 3 bases and J lost 1; bases outside the gene matches: 1. There are 14 residues in the CDR3. CDR1 is MGHRA and CDR2 is YSYEKL in the germline V gene. The CDR3: CASSQLAGSYEQYF. CDR3 DNA: TGCGCCAGCAGCCAGCTAGCGGGATCCTACGAGCAGTACTTC.

This clonotype was seen more than once but under ten times. The chain couples TRBV12-3 or TRBV12-4 to TRBJ2-7, with D tentatively TRBD2 (5 bases). The CDR3 totals 16 residues. V shed 4 bases and J shed 2 bases, with 18 bases lying between them. DNA of the CDR3: TGTGCCAGCAGTTCCGCCCATTCAGCGGCCCCCTACGAGCAGTACTTC. Its translation is CASSSAHSAAPYEQYF.

This clonotype occurred many times. The chain links TRBV14 to TRBJ2-1, with D possibly being TRBD2 (6 bases). This CDR3 is 16 amino acids long. The V gene's germline CDR1 is SGHDN and CDR2 FVKESK. The ends were cut back, 3 bases at V and 0 bases at J, with 12 bases in the middle. The CDR3 is CASSHLGGASYNEQFF. The CDR3 bases are TGTGCCAGCAGCCATCTCGGAGGGGCCTCCTACAATGAGCAGTTCTTC.

Turning to this clonotype: At one end the junction does not follow the germline gene, possibly because of a read error. The chain has TRBV6-1 and TRBJ2-7; 8 nucleotides agree with TRBD1. The CDR3 runs to 13 residues. CDR1 is MNHNS and CDR2 is SASEGT in the germline V gene. The CDR3 DNA reads TGTGTCAGCACCAAGGACAGGGTCGGCGAGCAGTACTTC. As protein: CVSTKDRVGEQYF.

The rearrangement uses TRBV7-6 and TRBJ2-1, with 8 bases matching TRBD2. This CDR3 spans 16 amino acids. Per the germline V gene, CDR1 is SGHVS and CDR2 is FNYEAQ. V trimming: 3 bases; J trimming: 3 bases; junction bases outside the gene matches: 7. CDR3 sequence: CASSLEAGVLYNEQFF. The CDR3 DNA reads TGTGCCAGCAGCTTGGAAGCGGGAGTGCTCTACAATGAGCAGTTCTTC.

This clonotype was observed at least ten times. Compared with germline, one end of the junction differs, possibly owing to a read error. The chain joins TRBV7-2 to TRBJ1-2; D remains unclear. Germline V gene sequence: CDR1 SGHTA, CDR2 FQGNSA. The CDR3 totals 14 residues. CDR3: CASSQDTGNYGYTF. The CDR3 nucleotides are TGCGCCAGCAGCCAAGATACGGGTAACTATGGCTACACCTTC. Combining the CDR3 with reference TRBV7-2 and TRBJ1-2 gives the whole variable domain GAGVSQSPSNKVTEKGKDVELRCDPISGHTALYWYRQSLGQGLEFLIYFQGNSAPDKSGLPSDRFSAERTGGSVSTLTIQRTQQEDSAVYLCASSQDTGNYGYTFGSGTRLTVV.

Remarks on this clonotype: This could be a read error, since a much larger clone is one nucleotide away. The chain couples TRBV28 to TRBJ2-2; TRBD2 matches 10 bases. In germline, CDR1 is MDHEN, CDR2 SYDVKM. Losses at the gene ends were 2 bases for V and 9 bases for J; bases not matched to a gene: 9. The length of the CDR3 is 16 residues. In nucleotides, the CDR3 is TGTGCCAGCAGTTTAAGGCTAGCGGGAGAGGCCAGGGAGCTGTTTTTT. Residues: CASSLRLAGEARELFF.

V and J are TRBV20-1 and TRBJ2-1; a possible D gene is TRBD2 (5 bases). The CDR3 totals 15 residues. V was clipped by 0 bases and J by 0 bases, with 9 bases between them. CDR1 is DFQATT and CDR2 is SNEGSKA in the germline V gene (reference sequence). The CDR3, as DNA: TGCAGTGCTAGAGATCCGCTAGCCTCCTACAATGAGCAGTTCTTC. This translates into CSARDPLASYNEQFF.